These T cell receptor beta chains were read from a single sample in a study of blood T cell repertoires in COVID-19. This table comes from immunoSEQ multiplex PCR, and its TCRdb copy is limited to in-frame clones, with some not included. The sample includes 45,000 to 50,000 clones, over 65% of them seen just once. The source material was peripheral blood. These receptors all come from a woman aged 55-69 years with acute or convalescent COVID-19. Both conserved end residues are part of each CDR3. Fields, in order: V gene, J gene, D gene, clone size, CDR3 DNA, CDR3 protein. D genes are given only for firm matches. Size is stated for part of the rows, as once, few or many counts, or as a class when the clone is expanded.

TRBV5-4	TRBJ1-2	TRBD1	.	TGTGCCAGCAGCCATGCCGGACAGGGAAGTGCGAATGGCTACACCTTC	CASSHAGQGSANGYTF
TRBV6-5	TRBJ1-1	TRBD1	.	TGTGCCAGCAGTTCTCAGGGGGCGCGGGTGAACACTGAAGCTTTCTTT	CASSSQGARVNTEAFF
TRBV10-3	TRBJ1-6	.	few	TGTGCCATCAGTGCCTCCAGGGTCGAATCACCCCTCCACTTT	CAISASRVESPLHF
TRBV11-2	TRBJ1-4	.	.	TGTGCCAGCAGCTTAGTTCCAGGCTCGGGGGAAAAACTGTTTTTT	CASSLVPGSGEKLFF
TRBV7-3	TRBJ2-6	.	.	TGTGCCAGCAGCCCGGCGGGGGCCGTCTCTGGGGCCAACGTCCTGACTTTC	CASSPAGAVSGANVLTF
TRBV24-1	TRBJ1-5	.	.	TGTGCCACCAGTGAGAGGGGGTCGGGTCAGCCCCAGCATTTT	CATSERGSGQPQHF
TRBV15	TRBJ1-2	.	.	TGTGCCACCAGCGCGCGCTCCGGACAGCTCTATGGCTACACCTTC	CATSARSGQLYGYTF
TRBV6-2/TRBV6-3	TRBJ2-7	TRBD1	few	TGTGCCAGCAGTTACGTCGCAGGGGGCCGGGAGGAGCAGTACTTC	CASSYVAGGREEQYF
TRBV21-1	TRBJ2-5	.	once	TGTGCCAGCAGCAAAGAAGGGGACAGGGCCCAGGGTTGGCAAGAGACCCAGTACTTC	CASSKEGDRAQGWQETQYF
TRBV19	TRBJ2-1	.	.	TGTGCCAGTAGTATACAGACTACAAATGAGCAGTTCTTC	CASSIQTTNEQFF
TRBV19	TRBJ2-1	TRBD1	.	TGTGCCAGTACACGGACAGGGGTCCACAATGAGCAGTTCTTC	CASTRTGVHNEQFF
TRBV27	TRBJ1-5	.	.	TGTGCCAGCAGTGAGACCGGGGGCAATCAGCCCCAGCATTTT	CASSETGGNQPQHF
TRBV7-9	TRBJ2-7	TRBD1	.	TGTGCCAGCAGCCTTGGACAGGGGCGCTACGAGCAGTACTTC	CASSLGQGRYEQYF
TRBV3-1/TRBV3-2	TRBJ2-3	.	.	TGTGCCAGCAGCCGAGGACTACGCGATTCGAGGGATACGCAGTATTTT	CASSRGLRDSRDTQYF
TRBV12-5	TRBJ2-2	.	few	TGTGCTAGTGGTTTGGGACAGCCGAACACCGGGGAGCTGTTTTTT	CASGLGQPNTGELFF
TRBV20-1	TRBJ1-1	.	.	TGCAGTGCCACCGTCGGGACTGAAGCTTTCTTT	CSATVGTEAFF
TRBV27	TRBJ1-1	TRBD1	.	TGTGCCAGCGGGGACAGAATGAACACTGAAGCTTTCTTT	CASGDRMNTEAFF
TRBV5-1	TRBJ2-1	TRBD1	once	TGCGCCAGCAGCCCTGGACAGGGTGGGGTTCTTTACGAGCAGTTCTTC	CASSPGQGGVLYEQFF
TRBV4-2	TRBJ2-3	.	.	TGTGCCAGCAGCCGCCGAGGGTGGGGGGACACAGATACGCAGTATTTT	CASSRRGWGDTDTQYF
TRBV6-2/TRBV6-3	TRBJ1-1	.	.	TGTGCCAGCAGTTACCCCGGGGAAGCTTTCTTT	CASSYPGEAFF
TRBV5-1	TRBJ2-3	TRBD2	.	TGCGCCAGCAGCTTGGCCCGGCTAGCGGGGGGGCCAGATACGCAGTATTTT	CASSLARLAGGPDTQYF
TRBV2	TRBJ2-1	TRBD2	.	TGTGCCAGCACCGACTGGACTAGCGGGAGCGGGTCCTACAATGAGCAGTTCTTC	CASTDWTSGSGSYNEQFF
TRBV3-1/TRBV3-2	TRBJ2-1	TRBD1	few	TGTGCCAGCACCCTAAGCGACAGGGAACGAAACAATGAGCAGTTCTTC	CASTLSDRERNNEQFF
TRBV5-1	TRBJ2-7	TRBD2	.	TGCGCCAGCAGCTCGCGGGGACTAGCGGGAGACGAGCAGTACTTC	CASSSRGLAGDEQYF
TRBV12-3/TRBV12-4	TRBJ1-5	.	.	TGTGCCAGCAGTTTGTCTGGAGATCAGCCCCAGCATTTT	CASSLSGDQPQHF
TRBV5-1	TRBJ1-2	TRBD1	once	TGCGCCAGCAGCCGTTCTACAGGGGTACAATATGGCTACACCTTC	CASSRSTGVQYGYTF
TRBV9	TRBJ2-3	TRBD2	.	TGTGCCAGCAGCGTAGACCCTAGCGGGAGAGCAGATACGCAGTATTTT	CASSVDPSGRADTQYF
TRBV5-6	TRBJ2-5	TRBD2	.	TGTGCCAGCAGCTTGGCCCTAAGGGAGGGAGAGACCCAGTACTTC	CASSLALREGETQYF
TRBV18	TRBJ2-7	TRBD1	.	TGTGCCAGCTCACAAGCCGGGACAGGGCATGAAGAGCAGTACTTC	CASSQAGTGHEEQYF
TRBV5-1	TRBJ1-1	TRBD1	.	TGCGCCAGCAGCCGAGGACAGGGGAACACTGAAGCTTTCTTT	CASSRGQGNTEAFF
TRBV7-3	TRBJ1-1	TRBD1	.	TGTGCCAGCAGCTTAGCTTCAGGGGGGACTGAAGCTTTCTTT	CASSLASGGTEAFF
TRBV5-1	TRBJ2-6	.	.	TGCGCCAGCACAACTAGCCTCTCTGGGGCCAACGTCCTGACTTTC	CASTTSLSGANVLTF
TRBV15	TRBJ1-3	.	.	TGTGCCACCAGCAGAGACAGGGGCACTGGAAACACCATATATTTT	CATSRDRGTGNTIYF
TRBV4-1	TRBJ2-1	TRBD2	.	TGCGCCAGCAGTGCCGGGACTAGCGGGGATAATGAGCAGTTCTTC	CASSAGTSGDNEQFF
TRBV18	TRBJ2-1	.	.	TGTGCCAGCTCACCACCGTTCGGGATCTCCTACAATGAGCAGTTCTTC	CASSPPFGISYNEQFF
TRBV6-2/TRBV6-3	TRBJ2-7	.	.	TGTGCCAGCAGTTCCCGGCAGGCGAGCTCCTACGAGCAGTACTTC	CASSSRQASSYEQYF
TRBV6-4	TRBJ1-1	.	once	TGTGCCAGCAGTGAGGGCAGAAACACTGAAGCTTTCTTT	CASSEGRNTEAFF
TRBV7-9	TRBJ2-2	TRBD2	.	TGTGCCAGCCAGCAGCGGGAGGGAAACACCGGGGAGCTGTTTTTT	CASQQREGNTGELFF
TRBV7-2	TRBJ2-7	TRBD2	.	TGTGCCAGCAGCTTAGGACTAGCGGGAGGGGAGCAGTACTTC	CASSLGLAGGEQYF
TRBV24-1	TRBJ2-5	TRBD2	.	TGTGCCACCAGTGATTTGGGCACTAGCGGGGGGCCCCAACAAGAGACCCAGTACTTC	CATSDLGTSGGPQQETQYF
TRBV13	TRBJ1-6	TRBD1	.	TGTGCCAGCAGCTTAGGTGGCAGGGGGGCATATAATTCACCCCTCCACTTT	CASSLGGRGAYNSPLHF
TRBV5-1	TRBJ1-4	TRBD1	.	TGCGCCAGCAGCTCCGGACAGGGTCTCCGGGAAAAACTGTTTTTT	CASSSGQGLREKLFF
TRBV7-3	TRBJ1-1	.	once	TGTGCCAGCAGCGCACAGCAGAACACTGAAGCTTTCTTT	CASSAQQNTEAFF
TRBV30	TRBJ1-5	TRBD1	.	TGTGCCTGGAGTGAACGGCTAGCAGGGGGCGGGCCCCAGCATTTT	CAWSERLAGGGPQHF
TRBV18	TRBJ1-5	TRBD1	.	TGTGCCAGCTCACGCGGACAGGGGAGCACTCAGCCCCAGCATTTT	CASSRGQGSTQPQHF
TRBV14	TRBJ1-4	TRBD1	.	TGTGCCAGCAGCCAATACCAGGGGGGCGAAAAACTGTTTTTT	CASSQYQGGEKLFF
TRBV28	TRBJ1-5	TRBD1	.	TGTGCCAGCAGAGTAACAGGGGGTTATAGCAATCAGCCCCAGCATTTT	CASRVTGGYSNQPQHF
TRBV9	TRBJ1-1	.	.	TGTGCCAGCAGCCCATACAGGGCGATGAACACTGAAGCTTTCTTT	CASSPYRAMNTEAFF
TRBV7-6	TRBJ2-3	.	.	TGTGCCAGCAGCTTAGCGGGGGGAGCCCCAGATACGCAGTATTTT	CASSLAGGAPDTQYF
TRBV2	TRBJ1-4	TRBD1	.	TGTGCCAGCAGGTCCGGGGTAACCGGGACAGGGGGACGCGGGGCAGAAAAACTGTTTTTT	CASRSGVTGTGGRGAEKLFF
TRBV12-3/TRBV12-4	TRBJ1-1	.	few	TGTGCCAGCAGTTCGCGGGGGGGCTCTGAAGCTTTCTTT	CASSSRGGSEAFF
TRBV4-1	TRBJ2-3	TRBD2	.	TGCGCCAGCAGCCCATTAGCGGGGGGGCCCGGTACGCAGTATTTT	CASSPLAGGPGTQYF